Listed below are T cell receptor beta chains from one sample, sequenced in a study of T cells in Graves' hyperthyroidism and ophthalmopathy. A single record per CDR3 protein comes from TCRdb applying MiXCR to the multiplex PCR reads. The sample has 360,000 or so distinct CDR3 sequences; 19% are singletons. The source material was blood. The receptors come from a woman aged 18-35 years with Graves' hyperthyroidism. CDR3s leave out the opening cysteine and the closing phenylalanine or tryptophan.

J gene,V gene,CDR3 protein
TRBJ2-5,TRBV7-3,ASSLGTSAETQY
TRBJ2-2,TRBV7-2,ASSPDRDGELF
TRBJ2-5,TRBV28,ASSSGGGTGGVETQY
TRBJ2-2,TRBV4-2,ASSQVLAGGSGELF
TRBJ1-1,TRBV7-8,ASSLGMGFRPEAF
TRBJ2-5,TRBV12-3/TRBV12-4,ASSFIGPGGGGTQY
TRBJ1-2,TRBV2,ASRTPEGGNYGYT
TRBJ1-5,TRBV6-5,ASSLERSNQPQH
TRBJ1-1,TRBV10-3,AISETGNTEAF
TRBJ2-2,TRBV5-5,ASSRPQTTGELF
TRBJ1-6,TRBV27,ASRSLDRGGSPLH
TRBJ2-7,TRBV12-3/TRBV12-4,ASSLAPGPYEQY
TRBJ1-5,TRBV10-3,AISESRVVGQPQH
TRBJ1-6,TRBV2,ASRPGIVSYNSPLH
TRBJ2-7,TRBV24-1,ATSGKYGQSDEQY
TRBJ1-3,TRBV27,ASGRYSGNTIY
TRBJ2-2,TRBV25-1,ASSELDSSNTGELF
TRBJ2-5,TRBV11-2,ASSTGRQETQY
TRBJ2-7,TRBV30,AWSGTLSYEQY
TRBJ2-2,TRBV7-3,ASSLMGQYSKLF
TRBJ2-2,TRBV10-1,ASSGTSGIVTGELF
TRBJ2-7,TRBV10-2,ASRSLQGGHRKTYEQY
TRBJ2-5,TRBV12-3/TRBV12-4,ASRPRGGLQETQY
TRBJ1-1,TRBV6-1,ASHARRAEAF
TRBJ1-1,TRBV20-1,SARATEAF
TRBJ2-7,TRBV6-5,ASSYSHRDDEQY
TRBJ2-4,TRBV20-1,SVTAGAVNIQY
TRBJ1-5,TRBV6-1,ASSEGQLGNQPQH
TRBJ1-2,TRBV6-1,ASRDRTDDGYT
TRBJ2-7,TRBV6-2/TRBV6-3,ASRTPGGAYEQY
TRBJ2-7,TRBV3-1,ASTDTAGTSYEQY
TRBJ2-7,TRBV10-3,AISPSGGGYEQY
TRBJ2-6,TRBV7-2,ASSFRSSGANVLT
TRBJ2-5,TRBV7-9,ASSLSTYQETQY
TRBJ2-5,TRBV7-2,ASNILGGEETKY
TRBJ1-1,TRBV2,ASRQGVNTEAF
TRBJ1-1,TRBV6-5,ASSSRQPNTEAF
TRBJ1-5,TRBV6-2/TRBV6-3,ASGHRPGGQPQH
TRBJ2-7,TRBV7-6,ASSLGTIGPYDQY
TRBJ1-1,TRBV12-3/TRBV12-4,ASSSTTGGGEAF
TRBJ2-2,TRBV4-2,ASSQGRQVNTGELF
TRBJ1-1,TRBV13,ASSLGAAEAF
TRBJ1-2,TRBV29-1,SVEGRLSYGYT
TRBJ1-2,TRBV20-1,SALRGGSWLNYGYT
TRBJ2-5,TRBV6-2/TRBV6-3,ASSYFRGSEETQY